This TCR beta chain is drawn from a study of blood T cell repertoires in COVID-19. Assay: immunoSEQ multiplex PCR; the TCRdb copy retains only in-frame clones and omits some. The table lists a few hundred thousand clones, roughly 82% of them singletons, with 1.2% to 1.5% in the top ten. Trimming took off 4 bases at V and 3 bases at J, with 23 bases between the two ends. Germline CDR1 and CDR2: SEHNR and FQNEAQ (reference sequence). The CDR3 runs to 18 residues. V is TRBV7-9 and J is TRBJ2-3, with D possibly TRBD1 on 5 matching bases. The sequence was collected from a woman aged 40 to 50 who had recovered from COVID-19. The specimen sequenced was peripheral blood. This chain's CDR3 is CASSSSPTGQVSTDTQYF. Written as DNA, the CDR3 is TGTGCCAGCAGCTCAAGTCCTACAGGTCAGGTATCTACAGATACGCAGTATTTT. Complete variable domain (other parts from reference TRBV7-9 and TRBJ2-3): DTGVSQNPRHKITKRGQNVTFRCDPISEHNRLYWYRQTLGQGPEFLTYFQNEAQLEKSRLLSDRFSAERPKGSFSTLEIQRTEQGDSAMYLCASSSSPTGQVSTDTQYFGPGTRLTVL.